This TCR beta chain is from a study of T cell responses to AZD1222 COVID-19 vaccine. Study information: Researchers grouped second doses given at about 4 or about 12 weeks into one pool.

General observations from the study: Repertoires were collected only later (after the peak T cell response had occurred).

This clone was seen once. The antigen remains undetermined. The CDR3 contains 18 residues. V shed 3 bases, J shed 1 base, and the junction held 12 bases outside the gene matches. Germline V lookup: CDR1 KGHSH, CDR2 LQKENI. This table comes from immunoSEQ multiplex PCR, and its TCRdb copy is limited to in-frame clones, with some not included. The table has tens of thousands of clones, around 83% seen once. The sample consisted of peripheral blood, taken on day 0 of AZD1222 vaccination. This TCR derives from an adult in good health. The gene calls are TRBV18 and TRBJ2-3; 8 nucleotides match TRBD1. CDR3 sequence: CASSPGQDFQDGTDTQYF. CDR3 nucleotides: TGTGCCAGCTCACCGGGACAGGACTTCCAGGACGGCACAGATACGCAGTATTTT. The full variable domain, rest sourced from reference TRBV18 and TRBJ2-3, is NAGVMQNPRHLVRRRGQEARLRCSPMKGHSHVYWYRQLPEEGLKFMVYLQKENIIDESGMPKERFSAEFPKEGPSILRIQQVVRGDSAAYFCASSPGQDFQDGTDTQYFGPGTRLTVL.